The clone carrying this TCR beta chain was counted only a few times. The data derive from a study of T-cell memory formation after mild COVID-19. Looked up from germline, CDR1 is SGHRS and CDR2 is YFSETQ. The V and J ends lost 7 bases and 2 bases respectively, with 15 bases between them. There are 14 residues in the CDR3. One entry per CDR3 protein, called by TCRdb with MiXCR from the 5' RACE reads. The sample has a few hundred thousand distinct CDR3 sequences, 24% seen once. The TCR originated in an adult woman who had mild COVID-19 (a few samples of this study predate the infection). Cell type and time point are not known. V and J are TRBV5-1 and TRBJ2-5, with TRBD1 as a possible D gene (6 bases). The sequencing input was PBMCs or a T cell subset sorted from them (not recorded which). CDR3 protein: CASATGDKQETQYF. DNA for the CDR3: TGCGCCAGCGCTACCGGGGACAAGCAAGAGACCCAGTACTTC.